These 25 T cell receptor beta chains were all obtained from the same sample, sequenced in a study of shared clonotypes between healthy human individuals. Here immunoSEQ multiplex PCR was the method, and the copy in TCRdb shows in-frame clones only, minus some. The sample yields more than 1,200,000 clones, 98% to 99% seen once. Sample: naive CD4+ T cells sorted from blood. As to subset: CD45RA+ positively selected. Receptors were obtained from a young man in good health.

This chain links TRBV5-4 with TRBJ2-3; tentative D call: TRBD1 (6 bases). The CDR3 totals 14 residues. V lost 0 bases to trimming and J lost 6 bases, with 11 bases between them. Germline values: CDR1 SGHNT, CDR2 YYREEE (reference sequence). The CDR3 DNA follows: TGTGCCAGCAGCTTGGGACAGGTGGCGGATACGCAGTATTTT. Its translation is CASSLGQVADTQYF.

The chain carries TRBV11-3 and TRBJ2-3, with TRBD2 identical over 14 bases. This CDR3 spans 17 amino acids. Trimming cost V 4 bases and J 2 bases; bases outside gene matches: 5. Looked up from germline, CDR1 is SGHNT and CDR2 is YENEEA. The CDR3 is CASSSGLAGGVTDTQYF. The CDR3 DNA sequence: TGTGCCAGCAGCTCAGGACTAGCGGGAGGTGTCACAGATACGCAGTATTTT.

For this clone: At the DNA level, this CDR3 is encoded by other sequences in the same sample as well. This sequence joins TRBV5-4 and TRBJ2-7; D remains unclear. The CDR3 extends over 13 amino acids. Germline V lookup: CDR1 SGHNT, CDR2 YYREEE (reference sequence). V lost 2 bases, J lost 2 bases, and 8 bases lay in between. The CDR3 coding sequence is TGTGCCAGCAGCTTACCGGGTCCCTACGAGCAGTACTTC. Its protein product is CASSLPGPYEQYF.

The V and J genes are TRBV6-4 and TRBJ2-1, with 14 bases matching TRBD2. Germline V gives CDR1 MRHNA, CDR2 SNTAGT. The CDR3 has 19 amino acids. V was pared by 7 bases and J by 2 bases, with 13 bases of the junction left unmatched. DNA of the CDR3: TGTGCCAGCACGTGCGCCGGGACTAGCGGGAGTGGCCCCTACAATGAGCAGTTCTTC. Translated: CASTCAGTSGSGPYNEQFF.

The V call is TRBV11-2, the J call TRBJ1-4, with 7 nucleotides matching TRBD1. Germline trimming cut 3 bases from V and 5 bases from J; bases unmatched to any gene: 9. The CDR3 contains 16 residues. Germline V lookup: CDR1 SGHAT, CDR2 FQNNGV. CDR3 coding DNA: TGTGCCAGCAGCTTTACCCTCGGACAGGAAAATGAAAAACTGTTTTTT. Its protein is CASSFTLGQENEKLFF.

As concerns this clone: Distinct nucleotide sequences in the sample also encode this CDR3. The J gene is TRBJ1-5, the V gene TRBV2; D uncertain. The CDR3 sequence is 13 residues long. CDR1 is SNHLY and CDR2 is FYNNEI in the germline V gene. V lost 6 bases and J 0 bases, leaving 6 bases between the germline ends. The CDR3 spells CASRSYSNQPQHF. The CDR3 nucleotides read TGTGCCAGCAGATCCTATAGCAATCAGCCCCAGCATTTT.

V usage is TRBV18 and J usage is TRBJ2-3; 8 nucleotides align to TRBD2. Germline values: CDR1 KGHSH, CDR2 LQKENI. This CDR3 is built from 15 residues. V lost 2 bases to trimming and J lost 1 base; unmatched junction nucleotides: 2. The DNA for the CDR3 is TGTGCCAGCTCACCAAAACTAGCGGGCACAGATACGCAGTATTTT. Translation gives CASSPKLAGTDTQYF.

This chain links TRBV6-5 with TRBJ2-7; a weak D match, TRBD1 (6 bases). Looked up from germline, CDR1 is MNHEY and CDR2 is SVGAGI. V was pared by 4 bases and J by 3 bases, with 16 bases between. The CDR3 runs 15 residues. Here the CDR3 DNA reads TGTGCCAGCAGTTCCTTTACGGACAGAAACTACGAGCAGTACTTC. Its protein is CASSSFTDRNYEQYF.

V and J are TRBV18 and TRBJ2-3, with D tentatively TRBD2 (5 bases). Trimming left V 2 bases short and J 2 bases short, with 11 bases between. Germline V CDR1 and CDR2: KGHSH, LQKENI. The CDR3 totals 15 residues. The DNA for the CDR3 is TGTGCCAGCTCACCAAGAGGACTTAACACAGATACGCAGTATTTT. It yields the protein CASSPRGLNTDTQYF. Full variable domain (remainder filled in from reference TRBV18 and TRBJ2-3): NAGVMQNPRHLVRRRGQEARLRCSPMKGHSHVYWYRQLPEEGLKFMVYLQKENIIDESGMPKERFSAEFPKEGPSILRIQQVVRGDSAAYFCASSPRGLNTDTQYFGPGTRLTVL.

The chain couples TRBV20-1 to TRBJ2-7; D ambiguous. This CDR3 region has 11 residues. V was cut by 5 bases and J by 7 bases, with 12 bases left in between. The germline CDR1 and CDR2 sequences are DFQATT and SNEGSKA (reference sequence). The CDR3 is CSALRFDEQYF. CDR3 sequence (DNA): TGCAGTGCTCTCCGCTTTGATGAGCAGTACTTC.

The rearrangement joins TRBV5-5 to TRBJ2-7; D gene uncertain. Germline V CDR1 and CDR2: SGHKS, YYEKEE (reference sequence). The germline V and J ends were trimmed by 4 bases and 0 bases, with 17 bases remaining between them. This CDR3 is built from 16 residues. CDR3 residues: CASSPSTLDISYEQYF. CDR3 sequence (DNA): TGTGCCAGCAGCCCGAGCACACTCGATATCTCCTACGAGCAGTACTTC. The full variable domain, in which reference TRBV5-5 and TRBJ2-7 provide the parts outside the CDR3, is DAGVTQSPTHLIKTRGQQVTLRCSPISGHKSVSWYQQVLGQGPQFIFQYYEKEERGRGNFPDRFSARQFPNYSSELNVNALLLGDSALYLCASSPSTLDISYEQYFGPGTRLTVT.

The rearrangement joins TRBV27 to TRBJ2-1; 11 bases map to TRBD2. CDR1 MNHEY and CDR2 SMNVEV come from the germline V gene (reference sequence). There are 16 residues in the CDR3. V shed 2 bases, J shed 8 bases, and the junction held 8 bases outside the gene matches. The CDR3 DNA is TGTGCCAGCAGTTTAGGGGGGACTAGCGGTGGCGATGAGCAGTTCTTC. Amino acids: CASSLGGTSGGDEQFF.

This clone was picked up one time. The V and J genes are TRBV25-1 and TRBJ2-7; TRBD2 is a possible D gene (6 bases). This CDR3 region has 16 residues. From germline, CDR1 is MGHDK and CDR2 SYGVNS. Trimming cost V 5 bases and J 3 bases, with 20 bases left between them. The CDR3 DNA follows: TGTGCCAGCAGTCAAACCTCGCCGGGACTTGTCTACGAGCAGTACTTC. It codes for CASSQTSPGLVYEQYF.

The chain carries TRBV5-6 and TRBJ1-1; no firm D call. The germline V gene encodes CDR1 SGHDT and CDR2 YYEEEE. The CDR3 has 14 residues. Trimming stripped 4 bases from V and 5 bases from J, with 15 bases between. This CDR3 reads CASSPIWSGTEAFF. The CDR3 bases are TGTGCCAGCAGCCCGATTTGGTCGGGGACTGAAGCTTTCTTT.

The rearrangement joins TRBV28 to TRBJ1-1; unclear D gene. The V gene's germline CDR1 is MDHEN and CDR2 SYDVKM. V lost 4 bases and J 8 bases, leaving 11 bases between the germline ends. The CDR3 runs to 12 residues. The CDR3 region is CASSSRTQEAFF. In nucleotides, the CDR3 is TGTGCCAGCAGTTCCAGGACGCAGGAAGCTTTCTTT.

J is TRBJ1-5 and V is TRBV28, with a tentative D call TRBD1 (6 bases). Deletions cut 6 bases from V and 5 bases from J, with 14 bases between. Germline V gives CDR1 MDHEN, CDR2 SYDVKM. The CDR3 has 14 amino acids. This chain's CDR3 is CASSPRGGDQPQHF. The CDR3 bases are TGTGCCAGCAGCCCAAGGGGGGGGGATCAGCCCCAGCATTTT.

With regard to this clone: Other DNA sequences in the sample encode the same CDR3. The chain couples TRBV7-7 to TRBJ2-1, with TRBD1 matching over 7 bases. CDR3 length equals 14 residues. CDR1 is SSHAT, CDR2 FNYEAQ, per germline (reference sequence). The ends lost 0 bases at V and 7 bases at J; junction bases unmatched: 3. The CDR3, as DNA: TGTGCCAGCAGCTTAGCAGGGGGCAGGAATGAGCAGTTCTTC. Protein sequence: CASSLAGGRNEQFF.

This chain joins TRBV7-8 and TRBJ2-5; 12 nucleotides agree with TRBD1. The CDR3 extends over 17 amino acids. V shed 5 bases and J 5 bases; nucleotides not matched to a gene: 12. The germline CDR1 and CDR2 sequences are SGHVS and FQNEAQ. As DNA, the CDR3 is TGTGCCAGCAGCATAGGTGGGGGACAGGGGGCTCTGGAGACCCAGTACTTC. Translation gives CASSIGGGQGALETQYF.

This clone occurred once. The V call is TRBV28, the J call TRBJ2-5; D gene ambiguous. Germline-derived CDR1 and CDR2 are MDHEN and SYDVKM. This CDR3 is 13 amino acids long. V lost 4 bases to trimming and J lost 5 bases, with 11 bases between them. The CDR3 protein is CASSSGRWETQYF. CDR3 DNA sequence: TGTGCCAGCAGTTCCGGACGCTGGGAGACCCAGTACTTC.

The rearrangement links TRBV7-2 to TRBJ2-3, with no clear D. This CDR3 comprises 17 residues. The ends were cut back, 8 bases at V and 4 bases at J, with 25 bases in the middle. From germline, CDR1 is SGHTA and CDR2 FQGNSA. CDR3 loop: CASLLRRRTTPADTQYF. The CDR3 nucleotides are TGTGCCAGCTTACTCCGCCGCAGGACGACACCGGCAGATACGCAGTATTTT.

The chain recombines TRBV9 with TRBJ2-2; D possibly corresponds to TRBD2 (6 bases). V was clipped by 4 bases and J by 0 bases, with 10 bases between them. The CDR3 has 15 residues. The germline CDR1 and CDR2 sequences are SGDLS and YYNGEE. The DNA of the CDR3 is TGTGCCAGCAGCCCCTCGGGGGCGAACACCGGGGAGCTGTTTTTT. It encodes CASSPSGANTGELFF. The variable domain in full, with the rest retrieved from reference TRBV9 and TRBJ2-2, is DSGVTQTPKHLITATGQRVTLRCSPRSGDLSVYWYQQSLDQGLQFLIQYYNGEERAKGNILERFSAQQFPDLHSELNLSSLELGDSALYFCASSPSGANTGELFFGEGSRLTVL.

This chain connects TRBV9 to TRBJ2-7; 8 positions match TRBD2. This CDR3 region has 16 residues. Germline CDR1 is SGDLS and CDR2 is YYNGEE. V lost 0 bases and J lost 5; bases outside the gene matches: 10. The CDR3 bases are TGTGCCAGCAGCGTAGATAGTAGCGGGATCATTGACGAGCAGTACTTC. Its translation is CASSVDSSGIIDEQYF.

On this clone itself: The same CDR3 arises from other DNA sequences in this sample as well. The chain employs TRBV18 and TRBJ1-5; D not resolved. This CDR3 region has 12 residues. Trimming took off 6 bases at V and 2 bases at J, with 5 bases between the two ends. Looked up from germline, CDR1 is KGHSH and CDR2 is LQKENI. This CDR3 reads CASSAGNQPQHF. Written as DNA, the CDR3 is TGTGCCAGCTCGGCAGGCAATCAGCCCCAGCATTTT.

The chain couples TRBV7-2 to TRBJ2-5, with 10 bases lining up with TRBD1. The CDR3 totals 16 residues. V lost 5 bases to trimming and J lost 5 bases; unmatched junction nucleotides: 11. Germline loops: CDR1 SGHTA, CDR2 FQGNSA. CDR3 protein: CASSPRRTGGAETQYF. The CDR3, as DNA: TGTGCCAGCAGCCCAAGAAGGACAGGGGGAGCGGAGACCCAGTACTTC.

J is TRBJ2-1 and V is TRBV5-4, with 13 bases aligning to TRBD2. Germline V gene data show CDR1 as SGHNT and CDR2 as YYREEE (reference sequence). V trimming: 6 bases; J trimming: 7 bases; junction bases outside the gene matches: 10. The CDR3 has 16 residues. The CDR3 DNA sequence: TGTGCCAGCACCAAAGAACCGGGACTAGCGGGGAATGAGCAGTTCTTC. Amino acids: CASTKEPGLAGNEQFF.